The 14 T cell receptor beta chains below come from one sample, sequenced in a study of shared clonotypes between healthy human individuals. Using immunoSEQ multiplex PCR, the repertoire was profiled, and TCRdb retains in-frame clones only, with some absent. This repertoire shows roughly 1,100,000 clones, under 80% found once; its top ten account for approximately 1.5%. Sequencing was performed on memory CD4+ T cells sorted from blood. Subset noted: CD45RA-negative fraction. These receptor sequences come from a man aged 18 to 29 in good health.

V gene TRBV7-9 combines with J gene TRBJ2-1; 10 bases agree with TRBD2. The CDR3 length is 16 residues. In germline, CDR1 is SEHNR, CDR2 FQNEAQ (reference sequence). V lost 5 bases to trimming and J lost 5 bases; unmatched junction nucleotides: 9. The CDR3 sequence: CASSPFSGRGNNEQFF. The CDR3, as DNA: TGTGCCAGCAGCCCATTCAGCGGGAGGGGCAACAATGAGCAGTTCTTC.

This clone was found a few times. The chain has TRBV7-9 and TRBJ1-4; 8 bases agree with TRBD1. The junction had 6 bases not matched to a gene; V was cut back by 4 bases and J by 5 bases. The CDR3 spans 15 residues. Germline loops: CDR1 SEHNR, CDR2 FQNEAQ (reference sequence). CDR3 in amino acids: CASSSGQGPNEKLFF. As DNA, the CDR3 is TGTGCCAGCAGCTCCGGACAGGGCCCGAATGAAAAACTGTTTTTT.

A note on this clone: A clone one base away is much larger, so this may be a read error. The V and J genes are TRBV30 and TRBJ2-2, with D perhaps matching TRBD1 (6 bases). Germline-derived CDR1 and CDR2 are GTSNPN and SVGIG (reference sequence). V dropped 0 bases and J dropped 7 bases, with 6 bases sitting between them. The CDR3 loop spans 12 amino acids. DNA for the CDR3: TGTGCCTGGAGTGTACAGGGCGGGGAGCTGTTTTTT. It yields the protein CAWSVQGGELFF.

The chain couples TRBV11-2 to TRBJ1-3, with no clear D. The CDR3 loop spans 14 amino acids. V lost 5 bases, J lost 0 bases, and 8 bases lay in between. Germline V CDR1 and CDR2: SGHAT, FQNNGV. As DNA, the CDR3 is TGTGCCAGCAGCCACCTCCGCTCTGGAAACACCATATATTTT. Translating gives CASSHLRSGNTIYF.

As to this clone: One end of the junction is discordant with germline, which a read error may explain. The rearrangement joins TRBV2 to TRBJ2-3; D is ambiguous. Germline CDR1 SNHLY, CDR2 FYNNEI. This CDR3 contains 16 residues. The CDR3 loop is CASSEEGIVSTDMQYF. The CDR3 nucleotides are TGTGCCAGCAGTGAAGAGGGAATAGTGAGCACAGATATGCAGTATTTT. Full variable domain (remainder filled in from reference TRBV2 and TRBJ2-3): EPEVTQTPSHQVTQMGQEVILRCVPISNHLYFYWYRQILGQKVEFLVSFYNNEISEKSEIFDDQFSVERPDGSNFTLKIRSTKLEDSAMYFCASSEEGIVSTDMQYFGPGTRLTVL.

This rearrangement joins TRBV7-9 to TRBJ2-7; D unresolved. The CDR3 has 13 residues. Per germline, CDR1 SEHNR and CDR2 FQNEAQ (reference sequence). Trimming cost V 1 base and J 3 bases, with 7 bases left between them. CDR3 loop: CASSLGAVYEQYF. CDR3 DNA: TGTGCCAGCAGCTTAGGGGCAGTCTACGAGCAGTACTTC.

This clone has a handful of counts. The chain carries TRBV18 and TRBJ1-1; D is ambiguous. The CDR3 consists of 13 residues. From germline, CDR1 is KGHSH and CDR2 LQKENI. V gave up 3 bases and J gave up 1 base, with 6 bases separating them. CDR3 DNA sequence: TGTGCCAGCTCACCCTGGGAGAACACTGAAGCTTTCTTT. Encoded protein: CASSPWENTEAFF.

The chain couples TRBV21-1 to TRBJ1-1. TRBV21-1 is tagged as a pseudogene. The CDR3 runs 15 residues. The CDR3 reads CASSKKSGMNTEAFF. DNA for the CDR3: TGTGCCAGCAGCAAAAAGTCTGGGATGAACACTGAAGCTTTCTTT.

The genes are TRBV18 and TRBJ2-5, with D perhaps TRBD2 (6 bases). Trimming stripped 6 bases from V and 4 bases from J, with 12 bases between. In germline, CDR1 is KGHSH, CDR2 LQKENI. The length of the CDR3 is 13 residues. For the CDR3, the DNA is TGTGCCAGCTCGCCGGGACTCCCAGAGACCCAGTACTTC. This sequence encodes CASSPGLPETQYF.

This clone was observed many times. V and J are TRBV29-1 and TRBJ1-6; the match to TRBD1 covers 9 bases. With 3 bases clipped from V and 9 bases from J, the junction kept 9 bases outside the gene matches. CDR1 is SQVTM and CDR2 is ANQGSEA in the germline V gene. This CDR3 has 15 residues. CDR3 in DNA: TGCAGCGTTGATTCTGGGACAGGGAATAGTTCACCCCTCCACTTT. Its translation is CSVDSGTGNSSPLHF.

V gene TRBV6-6 combines with J gene TRBJ1-5; TRBD1 agrees at 7 bases. The germline gives CDR1 MNHNY, CDR2 SVGAGI (reference sequence). The CDR3 has 15 residues. The V segment lost 0 bases and the J segment 5 bases; nucleotides outside the gene matches: 4. CDR3 DNA sequence: TGTGCCAGCAGTTACTCACAGGGGTCACATCAGCCCCAGCATTTT. Protein product: CASSYSQGSHQPQHF.

The chain is built from TRBV6-1 and TRBJ1-5; a weak D match, TRBD1 (6 bases). The CDR3 is made up of 13 amino acids. Per germline, CDR1 MNHNS and CDR2 SASEGT. V dropped 4 bases and J dropped 4 bases, with 8 bases sitting between them. Here the CDR3 DNA reads TGTGCCAGCAGTGGACAGGTTAATCAGCCCCAGCATTTT. Its translation is CASSGQVNQPQHF.

This chain joins TRBV5-1 and TRBJ1-2; the D is unclear. CDR3 length: 13 amino acids. CDR1 SGHRS and CDR2 YFSETQ come from the germline V gene. The germline V and J ends were trimmed by 5 bases and 5 bases, with 13 bases remaining between them. The CDR3 coding sequence is TGCGCCAGCAGACCCGAGGCTTTGTATGGCTACACCTTC. Its translation is CASRPEALYGYTF.

This clone came up a few times. The chain recombines TRBV5-8 with TRBJ1-5, with no clear D. This CDR3 region has 16 residues. From germline, CDR1 is SGHTS and CDR2 YDEGEE. The V and J ends lost 2 bases and 4 bases respectively, with 16 bases between them. CDR3 nucleotides: TGTGCCAGCAGCTTACGTATGTCGGCAGCAAATCAGCCCCAGCATTTT. Amino acid sequence: CASSLRMSAANQPQHF.